The entry that follows covers one T cell receptor (beta chain) sequence. The junction does not match germline at one end; this may be a read error. Clones were read by immunoSEQ multiplex PCR, and TCRdb kept only the in-frame ones, dropping some. The table records over 150,000 clones, around 86% of them present only once. The sample comes from a study of blood T cell repertoires in COVID-19. The CDR3 loop spans 15 amino acids. CDR1 is MNHEY, CDR2 SVGEGT, per germline. Enrolled during active infection, Seattle patients were then followed longitudinally. The sample taken for sequencing was peripheral blood. The chain carries TRBV6-2 or TRBV6-3 and TRBJ1-2, with 7 nucleotides matching TRBD1. This receptor was identified in a man aged 55-75 years with COVID-19, enrolled during active disease. The CDR3 is CASSSLQGINNGYTF. The CDR3 nucleotides read TGTGCCAGCAGTTCGCTACAGGGGATTAACAATGGCTACACCTTC.